The clone carrying this TCR beta chain was detected once. This sample stems from a study of technical replicates of blood from several donors. Clones were read by immunoSEQ multiplex PCR, and TCRdb kept only the in-frame ones, dropping some. Among roughly 74,000 clones listed, 90% to 95% were seen once. Germline V lookup: CDR1 SNHLY, CDR2 FYNNEI. V lost 3 bases, J lost 0 bases, and 15 bases lay in between. The CDR3 extends over 17 amino acids. This receptor was taken from a human donor in good health. The source material was T cells isolated from PBMCs. The gene calls are TRBV2 and TRBJ1-3; D is unresolved. As DNA, the CDR3 is TGTGCCAGCAGTGAGCAGGCAAAATTACACTCTGGAAACACCATATATTTT. Translation gives CASSEQAKLHSGNTIYF.